These T cell receptor beta chains were read from a single sample in a study of blood T cell repertoires in COVID-19. Profiling relied on immunoSEQ multiplex PCR, and the TCRdb table lists in-frame clones only, not all of them. Of roughly 180,000 clones listed, under 90% were seen once; the top ten hold under 12%. Source material: peripheral blood. These receptors all come from an elderly woman with active or convalescent COVID-19. The conserved cysteine and the conserved F or W are not part of the CDR3 here. D genes are given only for firm matches.

J gene	V gene	D gene	CDR3 protein
TRBJ2-7	TRBV5-4	TRBD2	ASSLSQGAGGYEQY
TRBJ1-4	TRBV18	TRBD1	ASSPRQGAGSEKLF
TRBJ1-2	TRBV25-1	TRBD1	ASQNLGLTGGSGYT
TRBJ1-2	TRBV4-1	-	ASSQDRRTAYGYT
TRBJ2-7	TRBV28	-	ASSPTWPYEQY
TRBJ1-5	TRBV9	TRBD1	ASSVAAGGEPQH
TRBJ2-7	TRBV5-4	-	ASSPEQQGNYEQY
TRBJ2-5	TRBV6-1	TRBD1	ASSAPPGTGAYQETQY
TRBJ2-7	TRBV4-1	TRBD2	ASSLEGLDYYEQY
TRBJ1-3	TRBV7-8	-	ASSLGRGPSGNTIY
TRBJ1-3	TRBV18	-	ASSPPQRGSSGNTIY
TRBJ2-7	TRBV9	TRBD2	ASSVVAGEAYEQY
TRBJ1-5	TRBV18	TRBD1	ASSPPLDRAKGNQPQH
TRBJ1-3	TRBV28	TRBD1	ASSDAGTGGNTIY
TRBJ1-1	TRBV12-3/TRBV12-4	-	ASSLNADSEAF
TRBJ2-7	TRBV19	-	ALGSGYEQY
TRBJ1-5	TRBV5-1	-	ASSLGTGNQPQH
TRBJ1-2	TRBV5-6	-	ASSYWAGSGYT
TRBJ1-3	TRBV7-8	-	ASSPRQLHLH
TRBJ2-1	TRBV5-1	TRBD2	ASSPQAGGPYNEQF
TRBJ2-1	TRBV5-1	TRBD1	ASSSGQGAIEYNEQF
TRBJ1-1	TRBV29-1	-	SVPRDSNTEAF
TRBJ1-1	TRBV15	-	ATSRVPDTEAF
TRBJ1-1	TRBV6-5	TRBD1	ASRRTGNTEAF
TRBJ2-5	TRBV7-8	-	ASSLAGQQETQY
TRBJ2-2	TRBV27	-	ASSFTRAGELF
TRBJ1-5	TRBV18	TRBD1	ASSPTGLSNQPQH
TRBJ1-3	TRBV6-6	-	ASSYGDNSGNTIY
TRBJ2-1	TRBV10-2	TRBD2	ASSGLAGGHEQF
TRBJ2-2	TRBV3-1/TRBV3-2	TRBD1	ASSDQNRGNTGELF
TRBJ1-2	TRBV6-1	-	ASSEGTGANYGYT
TRBJ2-1	TRBV2	TRBD2	ASSTTSGGYNEQF